This T cell receptor (beta chain) is from a study of patients and donors after allogeneic stem cell transplantation. This CDR3 comprises 14 residues. V lost 1 base to trimming and J lost 4 bases, with 8 bases between them. TCRdb called the RT-PCR reads again in MiXCR, with one record for every CDR3 protein. The table has 900,000 to 1,000,000 distinct CDR3 sequences, around 17% seen once. The source of this sequence is a human donor who was either an allogeneic HSCT recipient or a stem cell or donor lymphocyte infusion donor (not recorded which). It is not recorded whose cells these are; they may come from a transplant donor. The chain uses TRBV12-3 or TRBV12-4 and TRBJ1-5; possibly TRBD1 for D (6 bases). Sequenced material: blood, either unsorted or a sorted T cell fraction (not recorded which). The CDR3 region is CASSLDRANQPQHF. CDR3 coding DNA: TGTGCCAGCAGTTTAGACAGGGCGAATCAGCCCCAGCATTTT.